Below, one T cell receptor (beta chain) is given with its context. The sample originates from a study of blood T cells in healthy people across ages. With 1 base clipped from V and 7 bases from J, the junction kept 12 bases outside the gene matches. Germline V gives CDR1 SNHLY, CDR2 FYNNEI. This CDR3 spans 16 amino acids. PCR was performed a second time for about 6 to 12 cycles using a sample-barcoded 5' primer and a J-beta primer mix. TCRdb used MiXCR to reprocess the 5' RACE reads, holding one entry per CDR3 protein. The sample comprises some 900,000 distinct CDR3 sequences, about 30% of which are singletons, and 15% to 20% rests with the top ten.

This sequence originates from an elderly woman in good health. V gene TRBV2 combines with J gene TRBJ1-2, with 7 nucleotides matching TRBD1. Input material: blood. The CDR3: CASSEVQGGILGGYTF. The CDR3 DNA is TGTGCCAGCAGTGAAGTCCAGGGGGGAATCCTAGGTGGCTACACCTTC.